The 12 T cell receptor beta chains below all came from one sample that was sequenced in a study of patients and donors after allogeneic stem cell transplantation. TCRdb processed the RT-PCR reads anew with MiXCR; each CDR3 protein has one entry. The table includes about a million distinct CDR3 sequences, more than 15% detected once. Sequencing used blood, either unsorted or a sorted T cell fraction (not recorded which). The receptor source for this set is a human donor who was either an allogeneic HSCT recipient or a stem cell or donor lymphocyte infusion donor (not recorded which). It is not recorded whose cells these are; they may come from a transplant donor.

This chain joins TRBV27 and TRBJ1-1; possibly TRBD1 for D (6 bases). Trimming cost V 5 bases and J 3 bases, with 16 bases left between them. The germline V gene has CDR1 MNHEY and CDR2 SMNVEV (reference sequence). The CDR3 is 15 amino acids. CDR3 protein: CASSGGGGLDTEAFF. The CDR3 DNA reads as TGTGCCAGCAGTGGGGGGGGCGGGTTGGACACTGAAGCTTTCTTT.

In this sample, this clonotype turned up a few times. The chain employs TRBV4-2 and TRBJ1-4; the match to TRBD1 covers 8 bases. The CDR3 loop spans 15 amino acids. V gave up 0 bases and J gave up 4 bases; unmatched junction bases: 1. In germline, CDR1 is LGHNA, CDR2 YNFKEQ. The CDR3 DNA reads TGTGCCAGCAGCCAAGATGACAGGGGTAATGAAAAACTGTTTTTT. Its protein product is CASSQDDRGNEKLFF.

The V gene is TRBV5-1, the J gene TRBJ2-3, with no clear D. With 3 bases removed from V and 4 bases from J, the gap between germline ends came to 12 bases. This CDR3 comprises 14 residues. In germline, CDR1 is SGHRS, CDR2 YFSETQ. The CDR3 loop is CASSSRLRADTQYF. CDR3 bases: TGCGCCAGCAGCTCGAGACTCCGGGCAGATACGCAGTATTTT.

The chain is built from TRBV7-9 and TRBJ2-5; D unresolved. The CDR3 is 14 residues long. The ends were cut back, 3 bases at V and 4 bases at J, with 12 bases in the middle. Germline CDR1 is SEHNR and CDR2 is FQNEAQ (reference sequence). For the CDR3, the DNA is TGTGCCAGCAGCTTTGGAACAAGAGGAGAGACCCAGTACTTC. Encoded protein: CASSFGTRGETQYF.

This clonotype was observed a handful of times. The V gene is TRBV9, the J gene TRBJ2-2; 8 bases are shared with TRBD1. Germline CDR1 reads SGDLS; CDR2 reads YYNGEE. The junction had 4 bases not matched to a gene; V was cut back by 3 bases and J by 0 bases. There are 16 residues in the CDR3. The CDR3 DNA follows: TGTGCCAGCAGCGCCCGACAGGGGTCGAACACCGGGGAGCTGTTTTTT. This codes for CASSARQGSNTGELFF.

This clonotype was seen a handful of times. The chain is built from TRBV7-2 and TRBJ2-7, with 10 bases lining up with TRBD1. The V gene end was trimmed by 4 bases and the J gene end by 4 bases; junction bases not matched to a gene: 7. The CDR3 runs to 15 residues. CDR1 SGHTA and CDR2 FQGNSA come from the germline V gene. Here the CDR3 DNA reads TGTGCCAGCAGCTGGAATCCGGGACAGGGGTACGAGCAGTACTTC. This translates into CASSWNPGQGYEQYF.

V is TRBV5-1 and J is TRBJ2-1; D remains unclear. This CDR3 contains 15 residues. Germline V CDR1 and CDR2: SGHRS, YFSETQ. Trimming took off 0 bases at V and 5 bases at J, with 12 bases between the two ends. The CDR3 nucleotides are TGCGCCAGCAGCTTGGATGCTATTCCCAACAATGAGCAGTTCTTC. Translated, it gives CASSLDAIPNNEQFF.

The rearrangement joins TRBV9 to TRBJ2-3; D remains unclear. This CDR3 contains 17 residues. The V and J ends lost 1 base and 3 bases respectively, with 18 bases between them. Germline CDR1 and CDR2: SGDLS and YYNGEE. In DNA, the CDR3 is TGTGCCAGCAGCGTACGCCCCGAAATAAGAATTACAGATACGCAGTATTTT. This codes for CASSVRPEIRITDTQYF.

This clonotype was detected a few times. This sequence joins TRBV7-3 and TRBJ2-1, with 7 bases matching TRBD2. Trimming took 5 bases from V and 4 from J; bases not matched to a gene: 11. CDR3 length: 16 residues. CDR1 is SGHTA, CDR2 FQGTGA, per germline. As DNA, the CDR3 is TGTGCCAGCAGCCGCCGGGAGCGGGGAATTTACAATGAGCAGTTCTTC. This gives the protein CASSRRERGIYNEQFF.

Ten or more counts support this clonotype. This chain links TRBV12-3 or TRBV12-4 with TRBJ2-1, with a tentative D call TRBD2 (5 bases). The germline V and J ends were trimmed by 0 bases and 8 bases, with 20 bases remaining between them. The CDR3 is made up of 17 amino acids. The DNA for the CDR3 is TGTGCCAGCAGTTTAGCGCTAACGGGGAGTCTTAGCGATGAGCAGTTCTTC. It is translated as CASSLALTGSLSDEQFF.

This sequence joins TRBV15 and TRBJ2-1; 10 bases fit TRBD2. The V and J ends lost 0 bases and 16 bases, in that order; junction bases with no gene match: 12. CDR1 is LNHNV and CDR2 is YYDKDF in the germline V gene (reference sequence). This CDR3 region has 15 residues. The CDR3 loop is CATSREASGSLSGFF. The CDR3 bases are TGTGCCACCAGCAGAGAGGCTAGCGGGAGTTTGTCCGGTTTCTTC.

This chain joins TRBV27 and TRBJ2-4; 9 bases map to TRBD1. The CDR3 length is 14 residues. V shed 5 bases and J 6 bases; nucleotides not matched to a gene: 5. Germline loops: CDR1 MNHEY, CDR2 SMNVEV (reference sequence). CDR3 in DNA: TGTGCCAGCAGTACGCGGACAGGGGTAAACATTCAGTACTTC. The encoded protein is CASSTRTGVNIQYF.